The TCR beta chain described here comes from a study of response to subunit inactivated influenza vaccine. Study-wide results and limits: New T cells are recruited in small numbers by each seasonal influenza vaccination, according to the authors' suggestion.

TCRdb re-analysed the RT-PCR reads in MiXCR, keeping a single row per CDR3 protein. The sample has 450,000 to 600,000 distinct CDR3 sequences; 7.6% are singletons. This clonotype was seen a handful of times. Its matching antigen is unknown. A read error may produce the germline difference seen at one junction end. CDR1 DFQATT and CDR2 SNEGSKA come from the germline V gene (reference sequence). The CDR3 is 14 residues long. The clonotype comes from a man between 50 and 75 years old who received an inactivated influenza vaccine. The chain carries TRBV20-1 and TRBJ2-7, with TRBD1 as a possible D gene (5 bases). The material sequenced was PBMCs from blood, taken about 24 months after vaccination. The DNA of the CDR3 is TGCAGTGCTAGGCCCCAGGGCCCCACTTTGGGCAACTCCTTC. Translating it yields CSARPQGPTLGNSF.